This T cell receptor beta chain was identified during a study of brain T cells in children with intractable seizures. This clone has just one count. The antigen remains undetermined. Sequencing was limited to surgery cases with top T cell transcript signatures in brain tissue. At least one anti-epileptic drug was given before surgery. Only in-frame clones appear in the TCRdb table, and some are missing; sequencing was by immunoSEQ multiplex PCR. This table has fewer than 150,000 clones, 94% appearing once. Study-wide results and limits: Only CDR3 sequence similarity suggested viral specificity, without known HCMV serostatus. Pre-surgery blood may have been undersampled, hiding some clones.

Germline-derived CDR1 and CDR2 are MDHEN and SYDVKM. The ends were cut back, 7 bases at V and 5 bases at J, with 14 bases in the middle. This CDR3 has 14 residues. The sequence was obtained from a boy under two years old with hemimegalencephaly and intractable seizures. This chain links TRBV28 with TRBJ2-2, with D possibly being TRBD1 or TRBD2 (6 bases each). Sequenced material: peripheral blood, taken at surgery. The CDR3 protein is CASKGGIPTGELFF. The CDR3 DNA is TGTGCCAGCAAAGGGGGGATTCCTACCGGGGAGCTGTTTTTT.